This T cell receptor (beta chain) appears in the sequencing data of a study of T cells in Graves' hyperthyroidism and ophthalmopathy. Patients aged 18 to 65 had newly diagnosed hyperthyroidism that had lasted under 2 months. TCR beta CDR3 regions were amplified from RNA transcripts. The HTBI primer set drove a first-round RT-PCR of the TCR CDR3. MiXCR, run by TCRdb on the multiplex PCR reads, gives a single entry per CDR3 protein. Counted here are tens of thousands of distinct CDR3 sequences, around 55% occurring once; the ten biggest clones make up 30% to 40%. V gave up 7 bases and J gave up 4 bases, with 20 bases separating them. The CDR3 consists of 15 residues. Germline-derived CDR1 and CDR2 are SNHLY and FYNNEI. There are many counts of this clonotype.

The receptor was derived from a young man with Graves' hyperthyroidism. The chain joins TRBV2 to TRBJ2-7, with D possibly TRBD2 on 5 matching bases. Material: peripheral blood or thyroid tissue (not recorded which). The CDR3 DNA is TGTGCCAGCACTCGAGTACCGGGATCCATGTACGAGCAGTACTTC. It yields the protein CASTRVPGSMYEQYF.